This T cell receptor (beta chain) was captured in a study of T cell responses to AZD1222 COVID-19 vaccine. Study findings and constraints: Close to half of spike-specific TCRs reportedly recognize unmutated variant regions. Donors were chiefly white British, with a greater number of females, and clonal diversity was perhaps underestimated.

Clones were sequenced by immunoSEQ multiplex PCR, and TCRdb holds only the in-frame ones, with some missing. The data show some 200,000 clones, approximately 93% seen once. This CDR3 spans 15 amino acids. CDR1 and CDR2 from the germline V gene are LNHDA and SQIVND (reference sequence). The germline V and J ends were trimmed by 5 bases and 5 bases, with 18 bases remaining between them. Concerning this clone: Antigen unknown.

Here the sequenced sample was peripheral blood, taken on day 0 of AZD1222 vaccination. The source is an adult in good health. The rearrangement links TRBV19 to TRBJ1-1, with D possibly matching TRBD1 (6 bases). The CDR3 reads CASSSRGGSWTEAFF. The CDR3 nucleotides read TGTGCCAGTAGTTCCCGGGGGGGCTCGTGGACTGAAGCTTTCTTT.